This is a list of T cell receptor beta chains from one sample in a study of blood T cells in healthy people across ages. TCRdb re-analysed the 5' RACE reads in MiXCR, keeping a single row per CDR3 protein. This sample has about 730,000 distinct CDR3 sequences, with roughly two fifths found just once. Sample: blood. Source of these receptors: a woman aged 55-69 years in good health. CDR3s include the opening cysteine and the closing phenylalanine or tryptophan. Each record gives: D gene, clone size, J gene, V gene, CDR3 protein, CDR3 DNA. A D gene is named only where the DNA matches it firmly. Only part of the rows carry a size: once, few, many, or a class if the clone is expanded.

- few TRBJ2-7 TRBV20-1 CSASNPDVGPYEQYF TGCAGTGCTAGTAACCCGGACGTAGGGCCCTACGAGCAGTACTTC
TRBD1 - TRBJ1-2 TRBV7-2 CASSRPGQGGNGYTF TGTGCCAGCAGTCGACCGGGACAGGGGGGGAATGGCTACACCTTC
TRBD2 few TRBJ2-7 TRBV7-8 CASSGARISGVSYEQYF TGTGCCAGCAGCGGCGCCCGGATTAGCGGGGTTTCCTACGAGCAGTACTTC
- many TRBJ2-7 TRBV7-2 CASSLARLSYEQYF TGTGCCAGCAGCTTAGCGAGACTATCCTACGAGCAGTACTTC
- many TRBJ2-3 TRBV3-1 CASSPLWGTGDTQYF TGTGCCAGCAGCCCCTTGTGGGGGACTGGAGATACGCAGTATTTT
TRBD2 - TRBJ2-3 TRBV25-1 CASSLGTSGRTDTQYF TGTGCCAGCAGCCTAGGGACTAGCGGGAGGACAGATACGCAGTATTTT
- - TRBJ2-7 TRBV20-1 CSAYDTYGYNEQYF TGCAGTGCTTACGACACGTACGGCTACAATGAGCAGTACTTC
TRBD1 few TRBJ1-6 TRBV10-3 CAISETGGQRSPLHF TGTGCCATCAGTGAGACAGGGGGCCAGAGATCACCCCTCCACTTT
TRBD1 few TRBJ2-7 TRBV7-2 CASSYSAGTGSSYEQYF TGTGCCAGCAGCTACTCCGCCGGGACAGGGAGCTCCTACGAGCAGTACTTC
- - TRBJ2-5 TRBV7-9 CASNLVTIETQYF TGTGCCAGCAACTTAGTGACAATAGAGACCCAGTACTTC
TRBD2 few TRBJ2-1 TRBV20-1 CSASESLAGGLGDEQFF TGCAGTGCTAGTGAGAGCCTAGCGGGGGGCCTGGGGGATGAGCAGTTCTTC
TRBD2 - TRBJ2-7 TRBV9 CASSYSGNYEQYF TGTGCCAGCAGTTATAGCGGGAACTACGAGCAGTACTTC
TRBD2 - TRBJ2-7 TRBV20-1 CSARDFLAGPSYEQYF TGCAGTGCTAGAGACTTTTTAGCGGGGCCCTCCTACGAGCAGTACTTC
- - TRBJ1-1 TRBV5-1 CASRVTPPSTEAFF TGCGCCAGCAGGGTGACACCTCCGAGCACTGAAGCTTTCTTT
- few TRBJ1-2 TRBV4-1 CASSQDRGGLYGYTF TGCGCCAGCAGCCAAGATCGGGGGGGCCTCTATGGCTACACCTTC
- - TRBJ2-1 TRBV7-3 CASSPEGPYNEQFF TGTGCCAGCAGCCCCGAGGGCCCCTACAATGAGCAGTTCTTC
TRBD1 many TRBJ2-1 TRBV24-1 CATSEPRQGNEQFF TGTGCCACCAGTGAACCTAGACAGGGGAATGAGCAGTTCTTC
- - TRBJ2-5 TRBV5-1 CASSFGQGGETQYF TGCGCCAGCAGCTTTGGCCAGGGAGGAGAGACCCAGTACTTC
- - TRBJ1-1 TRBV30 CAWSVSGAAFF TGTGCCTGGAGTGTAAGTGGGGCTGCTTTCTTT
TRBD1 - TRBJ2-3 TRBV7-8 CASSLIQRRDRGPDTQYF TGTGCCAGCAGCTTAATCCAACGCCGGGACAGGGGGCCAGATACGCAGTATTTT
TRBD2 - TRBJ2-3 TRBV25-1 CASQTSGAYRDTQYF TGTGCCAGCCAAACTAGCGGGGCCTACCGGGATACGCAGTATTTT
- - TRBJ2-1 TRBV4-1 CASSQDSGNWRDNEQFF TGCGCCAGCAGCCAAGATTCAGGCAATTGGAGAGACAATGAGCAGTTCTTC
- many TRBJ2-7 TRBV7-2 CASSLSISYEQYF TGTGCCAGCAGCTTAAGTATCTCCTACGAGCAGTACTTC
TRBD2 few TRBJ2-3 TRBV12-3/TRBV12-4 CASSSLAESTDTQYF TGTGCCAGCAGTTCCCTAGCGGAGAGCACAGATACGCAGTATTTT
- - TRBJ2-5 TRBV9 CASSLDRLETQYF TGTGCCAGCAGTCTTGACAGGCTAGAGACCCAGTACTTC
TRBD2 - TRBJ2-3 TRBV12-5 CASGRRLAGADTQYF TGTGCTAGTGGAAGGAGACTAGCGGGGGCTGATACGCAGTATTTT
TRBD1 - TRBJ2-3 TRBV5-1 CASTRDSHTDTQYF TGCGCCAGCACCCGGGACAGCCACACAGATACGCAGTATTTT
TRBD1 - TRBJ2-1 TRBV20-1 CSALDRGKGNKEQFF TGCAGTGCTCTGGACAGGGGGAAGGGGAACAAGGAGCAGTTCTTC
TRBD1 once TRBJ1-1 TRBV10-3 CAIRDQQGIRNTEAFF TGTGCCATCAGGGACCAACAGGGGATTCGGAACACTGAAGCTTTCTTT
TRBD1 few TRBJ2-2 TRBV5-1 CASSKGQLSGSYTGELFF TGCGCCAGCAGCAAGGGACAGCTTTCGGGGTCGTACACCGGGGAGCTGTTTTTT
TRBD1 - TRBJ2-1 TRBV6-6 CASSRNGQGVSYEQFF TGTGCCAGCAGTAGAAACGGACAGGGAGTTTCCTACGAGCAGTTCTTC
TRBD1 - TRBJ1-6 TRBV12-3/TRBV12-4 CASSARQGDNSPLHF TGTGCCAGCAGTGCCCGACAGGGCGATAATTCACCCCTCCACTTT
TRBD1 - TRBJ1-5 TRBV18 CASSTGDQPQHF TGTGCCAGCTCGACAGGGGATCAGCCCCAGCATTTT